Listed here are 16 T cell receptor beta chains from one sample, sequenced in a study of blood T cell repertoires in COVID-19. The method was immunoSEQ multiplex PCR; TCRdb's version includes in-frame clones alone and lacks a portion of them. The sample lists 310,000 or so clones, nearly 90% occurring once. Input material: PBMCs or T cells enriched from blood (not recorded which). The receptors stem from a woman aged 30 to 39 who had recovered from COVID-19.

The V and J genes are TRBV6-5 and TRBJ2-7, with D uncertain. The CDR3 spans 14 residues. Trimming removed 5 bases from V and 0 bases from J, with 11 bases in between. Germline loops: CDR1 MNHEY, CDR2 SVGAGI. In DNA form, the CDR3 reads TGTGCCAGCAGTCGGCAGGCCTTCTCCTACGAGCAGTACTTC. The encoded protein is CASSRQAFSYEQYF.

The chain joins TRBV29-1 to TRBJ1-5; TRBD1 is a possible D gene (5 bases). Looked up from germline, CDR1 is SQVTM and CDR2 is ANQGSEA. This CDR3 is 12 amino acids long. Trimming stripped 7 bases from V and 9 bases from J, with 16 bases between. This chain's CDR3 is CSGGGAEGPQHF. In DNA form, the CDR3 reads TGCAGCGGGGGAGGGGCGGAGGGGCCCCAGCATTTT.

This clone was counted once. The chain employs TRBV2 and TRBJ1-1; the D gene is possibly TRBD1 (5 bases). The germline V and J ends were trimmed by 1 base and 3 bases, with 9 bases remaining between them. CDR1 and CDR2 from the germline V gene are SNHLY and FYNNEI. The CDR3 contains 14 residues. DNA for the CDR3: TGTGCCAGCAGTGAAGGGGGGGGTTACACTGAAGCTTTCTTT. This encodes CASSEGGGYTEAFF.

The chain uses TRBV5-1 and TRBJ1-1, with 7 bases matching TRBD1. V dropped 3 bases and J dropped 4; count of bases not matched to a gene: 6. This CDR3 contains 14 residues. Germline lookup yields CDR1 SGHRS and CDR2 YFSETQ. Here the CDR3 DNA reads TGCGCCAGCAGCTCAGGACAGGAGGGCACTGAAGCTTTCTTT. Its translation: CASSSGQEGTEAFF. Using reference TRBV5-1 and TRBJ1-1 for the parts outside the CDR3, the full variable domain is KAGVTQTPRYLIKTRGQQVTLSCSPISGHRSVSWYQQTPGQGLQFLFEYFSETQRNKGNFPGRFSGRQFSNSRSEMNVSTLELGDSALYLCASSSGQEGTEAFFGQGTRLTVV.

The chain employs TRBV4-3 and TRBJ1-4, with TRBD1 matching over 9 bases. V shed 4 bases, J shed 8 bases, and the junction held 5 bases outside the gene matches. CDR1 is LGHNA and CDR2 is YSLEER in the germline V gene. There are 14 residues in the CDR3. This CDR3 reads CASSRDRAREKLFF. CDR3 DNA sequence: TGCGCCAGCAGCCGGGACAGGGCGCGGGAAAAACTGTTTTTT.

The chain employs TRBV6-1 and TRBJ1-3, with D maybe TRBD1 (5 bases). Germline V CDR1 and CDR2: MNHNS, SASEGT. V gave up 0 bases and J gave up 0 bases, with 9 bases separating them. CDR3 length: 16 amino acids. The CDR3 spells CASSEAGGSSGNTIYF. The CDR3 DNA reads as TGTGCCAGCAGTGAAGCTGGGGGGAGCTCTGGAAACACCATATATTTT.

CDR3 sequence (DNA): TGCGCCAGCAGCTTGGAGCCCTGGAGGCTAGCTTTCTTT. Translating gives CASSLEPWRLAFF. J is TRBJ1-1 and V is TRBV5-1, with D unclear. The CDR3 is made up of 13 amino acids. V was pared by 0 bases and J by 10 bases, with 13 bases between. Per germline, CDR1 SGHRS and CDR2 YFSETQ. Supplemented by reference TRBV5-1 and TRBJ1-1, the full variable domain reads KAGVTQTPRYLIKTRGQQVTLSCSPISGHRSVSWYQQTPGQGLQFLFEYFSETQRNKGNFPGRFSGRQFSNSRSEMNVSTLELGDSALYLCASSLEPWRLAFFGQGTRLTVV.

This clone was seen just once. J is TRBJ1-3 and V is TRBV9, with D possibly matching TRBD1 (5 bases). Germline CDR1 reads SGDLS; CDR2 reads YYNGEE. V was trimmed by 2 bases and J by 3 bases, leaving 18 bases between them. The CDR3 totals 17 residues. The CDR3 DNA is TGTGCCAGCAGCGTCCAAGGGGCCTCCGTGGATGGAAACACCATATATTTT. This gives the protein CASSVQGASVDGNTIYF. Full variable domain (outside the CDR3, taken from reference TRBV9 and TRBJ1-3): DSGVTQTPKHLITATGQRVTLRCSPRSGDLSVYWYQQSLDQGLQFLIQYYNGEERAKGNILERFSAQQFPDLHSELNLSSLELGDSALYFCASSVQGASVDGNTIYFGEGSWLTVV.

V usage is TRBV5-1 and J usage is TRBJ1-1; 8 bases map to TRBD1. This CDR3 contains 15 residues. CDR1 and CDR2 from the germline V gene are SGHRS and YFSETQ. With 4 bases clipped from V and 5 bases from J, the junction kept 10 bases outside the gene matches. CDR3 DNA: TGCGCCAGCAGCCAAGCCCCGACAGGGGAGACTGAAGCTTTCTTT. Residues: CASSQAPTGETEAFF.

The chain joins TRBV5-1 to TRBJ2-2, with D possibly TRBD1 on 6 matching bases. Trimming stripped 2 bases from V and 0 bases from J, with 8 bases between. The CDR3 extends over 15 amino acids. Germline values: CDR1 SGHRS, CDR2 YFSETQ. CDR3 in DNA: TGCGCCAGCAGCTTTGAGGGGGCGAACACCGGGGAGCTGTTTTTT. Translating it yields CASSFEGANTGELFF.

This sequence joins TRBV9 and TRBJ1-3, with 7 bases identical to TRBD1. Looked up from germline, CDR1 is SGDLS and CDR2 is YYNGEE. This CDR3 has 15 amino acids. V lost 3 bases and J lost 1; bases outside the gene matches: 4. CDR3 in DNA: TGTGCCAGCAGCGATCGACAGGGTTCTGGAAACACCATATATTTT. This codes for CASSDRQGSGNTIYF.

This sequence joins TRBV25-1 and TRBJ1-1; perhaps TRBD1 as D (6 bases). The germline CDR1 and CDR2 sequences are MGHDK and SYGVNS. The CDR3 spans 15 residues. V lost 6 bases and J 6 bases, leaving 20 bases between the germline ends. In DNA form, the CDR3 reads TGTGCCAGCAGGGGGGCAGGGCAGGTGCAGGCTGAAGCTTTCTTT. This translates into CASRGAGQVQAEAFF.

This chain links TRBV18 with TRBJ1-5, with D hard to call. Looked up from germline, CDR1 is KGHSH and CDR2 is LQKENI. There are 16 residues in the CDR3. V lost 2 bases and J lost 0, with 11 bases in between. In DNA form, the CDR3 reads TGTGCCAGCTCACCATGGAGGGTAGATAGCAATCAGCCCCAGCATTTT. This translates into CASSPWRVDSNQPQHF.

V and J are TRBV20-1 and TRBJ1-1, with D possibly TRBD1 on 5 matching bases. The V end was cut by 7 bases, the J end by 4 bases, with 10 bases between. The CDR3 is 11 residues long. Per germline, CDR1 DFQATT and CDR2 SNEGSKA (reference sequence). Here the CDR3 DNA reads TGCAGTGTTCGTAGGGGCACTGAAGCTTTCTTT. It codes for CSVRRGTEAFF.

This clone came up a few times. The V call is TRBV13, the J call TRBJ2-1, with 8 bases lining up with TRBD2. V gave up 1 base and J gave up 7 bases; unmatched junction bases: 6. The CDR3 length is 15 residues. The germline V gene encodes CDR1 PRHDT and CDR2 FYEKMQ (reference sequence). DNA for the CDR3: TGTGCCAGCAGCTTAGATGGCGGGAGGTGGAATGAGCAGTTCTTC. This encodes CASSLDGGRWNEQFF.

This clone turned up a few times. This chain connects TRBV19 to TRBJ1-3; TRBD1 is a possible D gene (6 bases). CDR1 LNHDA and CDR2 SQIVND come from the germline V gene (reference sequence). The CDR3 covers 14 residues. Trimming shortened V by 3 bases and J by 4 bases, and 10 bases separated the two germline ends. Written as DNA, the CDR3 is TGTGCCAGTAGTATGGGGGCTGGCGGAAACACCATATATTTT. This encodes CASSMGAGGNTIYF.